This T cell receptor (beta chain) originates from a study of response to subunit inactivated influenza vaccine. Study results and limitations: Few new T cells, the authors suggested, are recruited by each seasonal influenza vaccination.

Ten or more counts support this clonotype. Its antigen remains unknown. TCRdb re-analysed the RT-PCR reads in MiXCR, keeping a single row per CDR3 protein. The sample holds about 700,000 distinct CDR3 sequences; roughly 15% are singletons and the top ten take roughly 7.2%. Germline CDR1 is MNHEY and CDR2 is SMNVEV (reference sequence). The CDR3 is made up of 16 amino acids. Trimming took 3 bases from V and 4 from J, leaving 18 bases between them. The chain recombines TRBV27 with TRBJ1-1, with D perhaps matching TRBD1 (5 bases). The sequence was collected from a man aged 45-65 years who received an inactivated influenza vaccine. The input for sequencing was PBMCs from blood, taken 14 to 15 days before vaccination. CDR3 sequence: CASSFIGQGLGTEAFF. In DNA, the CDR3 is TGTGCCAGCAGTTTCATCGGGCAGGGATTAGGCACTGAAGCTTTCTTT.